The source of this T cell receptor (beta chain) is a study of blood T cell repertoires in COVID-19. Study details: Material from acute and convalescent COVID-19 was sourced from the United States, Italy and Spain. PBMCs, B-cell-depleted T cells, or T cells were the source of the cDNA or gDNA that made up the material.

In this sample, this clone turned up a few times. Trimming took off 10 bases at V and 3 bases at J, with 15 bases between the two ends. This CDR3 has 14 residues. Germline V CDR1 and CDR2: SNHLY, FYNNEI. Under the authors' procedure: Reference gene primers were amplified, and this amplification served to estimate nucleated cell counts. Assay used: immunoSEQ multiplex PCR; TCRdb lists only in-frame clones, some missing. V and J calls and clone size follow that table, whereas D and trimming were derived from the DNA. The table lists about 87,000 clones, about 71% of them singletons. The clonotype comes from a woman in her forties or fifties with acute or convalescent COVID-19. The chain combines TRBV2 with TRBJ2-2; D remains ambiguous. What was sequenced was peripheral blood. CDR3 bases: TGTGCCACTTCAGCAAGACTTTACACCGGGGAGCTGTTTTTT. This translates into CATSARLYTGELFF. Supplemented by reference TRBV2 and TRBJ2-2, the full variable domain reads EPEVTQTPSHQVTQMGQEVILRCVPISNHLYFYWYRQILGQKVEFLVSFYNNEISEKSEIFDDQFSVERPDGSNFTLKIRSTKLEDSAMYFCATSARLYTGELFFGEGSRLTVL.